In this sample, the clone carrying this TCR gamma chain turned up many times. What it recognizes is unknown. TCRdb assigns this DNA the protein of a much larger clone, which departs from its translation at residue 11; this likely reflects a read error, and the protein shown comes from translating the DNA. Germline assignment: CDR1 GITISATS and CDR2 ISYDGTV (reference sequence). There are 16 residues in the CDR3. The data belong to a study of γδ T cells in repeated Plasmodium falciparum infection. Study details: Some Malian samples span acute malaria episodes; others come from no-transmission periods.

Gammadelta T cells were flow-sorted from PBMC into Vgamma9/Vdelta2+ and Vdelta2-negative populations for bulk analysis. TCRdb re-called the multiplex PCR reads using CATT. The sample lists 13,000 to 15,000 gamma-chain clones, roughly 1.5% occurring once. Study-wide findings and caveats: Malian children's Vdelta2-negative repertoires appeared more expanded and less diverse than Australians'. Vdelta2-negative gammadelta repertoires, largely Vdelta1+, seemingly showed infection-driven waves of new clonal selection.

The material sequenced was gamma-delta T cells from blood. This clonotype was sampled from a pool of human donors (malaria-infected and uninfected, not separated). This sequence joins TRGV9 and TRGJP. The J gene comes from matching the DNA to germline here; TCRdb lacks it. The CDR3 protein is CALWELRELGRKIKVF. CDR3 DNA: TGTGCCTTGTGGGAGCTCCGGGAGTTGGGCAGAAAAATCAAGGTATTT.